This T cell receptor beta chain was identified in a study of cytomegalovirus exposure and HLA in healthy donors. Overall study context: When 398 donors were genotyped, 80% to 90% of them were found to fall in the Caucasian-associated ancestry cluster. Study findings and constraints: A later analysis found that most CMV-associated TCR beta chains appeared HLA-restricted. Differences between HLA loci emerged in a later analysis of TCR association rates, with DRB1 most and HLA-C fewest.

Healthy donors of bone marrow made up the group. Of note for this clone: What it binds is unknown.

The ends lost 8 bases at V and 1 base at J; junction bases unmatched: 14. Germline CDR1 MRHNA, CDR2 SNTAGT. The CDR3 is 17 residues long. 60 Vbeta and 13 Jbeta primers were used in PCR. Some clones are missing from TCRdb's copy, which holds only in-frame ones; the method was immunoSEQ multiplex PCR. The sample has about 190,000 clones; more than 65% are singletons. Sequences were obtained from PBMCs. The source is a woman in her thirties in good health and CMV-seropositive. The chain couples TRBV6-4 to TRBJ2-1; 7 nucleotides align to TRBD2. CDR3: CASSPETGGSSYNEQFF. The CDR3 region has the DNA TGTGCCAGCTCTCCCGAGACTGGCGGGAGTTCCTACAATGAGCAGTTCTTC.